The 31 T cell receptor beta chains below come from one sample, sequenced in a study of shared clonotypes between healthy human individuals. Naive CD8 cells lacked CD45RO and underwent positive selection for CCR7, leaving out terminally differentiated effector memory CD45RA+ cells. Libraries were prepared by immunoSEQ multiplex PCR; TCRdb keeps only in-frame clonotypes and omits some of them. The sample records approximately 600,000 clones, about 95% being singletons. The sample consisted of naive CD8+ T cells sorted from blood. These receptors came from a woman aged 25-40 years in good health.

A single count supports this clone. Different DNA sequences within this sample yield the same CDR3. This chain joins TRBV5-1 and TRBJ2-7; no definite D call. CDR1 SGHRS and CDR2 YFSETQ come from the germline V gene. V gave up 4 bases and J gave up 2 bases, with 10 bases separating them. The CDR3 has 13 amino acids. Here the CDR3 DNA reads TGCGCCAGCAGCCTGTCTGGGGCCTACGAGCAGTACTTC. The encoded protein is CASSLSGAYEQYF.

The chain uses TRBV15 and TRBJ2-3; 8 nucleotides line up with TRBD1. The junction had 2 bases not matched to a gene; V was cut back by 5 bases and J by 1 base. This CDR3 region has 14 residues. Germline lookup yields CDR1 LNHNV and CDR2 YYDKDF (reference sequence). The CDR3: CATSEDRGTDTQYF. Here the CDR3 DNA reads TGTGCCACCAGCGAGGACAGGGGCACAGATACGCAGTATTTT.

V gene TRBV6-5 combines with J gene TRBJ1-1; D remains ambiguous. The length of the CDR3 is 14 residues. Per germline, CDR1 MNHEY and CDR2 SVGAGI. Deletions cut 2 bases from V and 2 bases from J, with 9 bases between. Written as DNA, the CDR3 is TGTGCCAGCAGTTACGACCGGCCCAACACTGAAGCTTTCTTT. Translated, it gives CASSYDRPNTEAFF.

V and J are TRBV7-9 and TRBJ2-7; the match to TRBD1 covers 10 bases. The CDR3 is 15 residues long. Looked up from germline, CDR1 is SEHNR and CDR2 is FQNEAQ (reference sequence). J gave up 6 bases and V 3 bases, and 8 bases lay outside the gene matches. The CDR3: CASSFTPDRGGEQYF. CDR3 bases: TGTGCCAGCAGCTTCACGCCGGACAGGGGGGGCGAGCAGTACTTC.

V usage is TRBV5-3 and J usage is TRBJ1-5; D ambiguous. TRBV5-3 counts as an open reading frame of uncertain function. The V gene lost 5 bases and the J gene lost 2 bases, with 11 bases spanning the gap. This CDR3 region has 14 residues. The CDR3 DNA is TGTGCCAGAAGACACGGAGGTGGCAATCAGCCCCAGCATTTT. This encodes CARRHGGGNQPQHF.

V and J are TRBV6-6 and TRBJ2-3; 7 nucleotides match TRBD2. V lost 1 base and J lost 2; bases outside the gene matches: 6. Germline lookup yields CDR1 MNHNY and CDR2 SVGAGI (reference sequence). CDR3 size: 16 residues. For the CDR3, the DNA is TGTGCCAGCAGTTACTTTGTTGCGGGGGACACAGATACGCAGTATTTT. Its translation: CASSYFVAGDTDTQYF.

This sequence joins TRBV5-6 and TRBJ2-1; D unclear. The CDR3 length is 13 residues. V was trimmed by 6 bases and J by 4 bases, leaving 11 bases between them. The germline V gene has CDR1 SGHDT and CDR2 YYEEEE. CDR3 sequence reads: CASTVQSYNEQFF. Here the CDR3 DNA reads TGTGCCAGCACCGTCCAGTCTTACAATGAGCAGTTCTTC.

This clone was recorded only once. This sequence joins TRBV15 and TRBJ2-1; 9 nucleotides agree with TRBD2. The CDR3 extends over 16 amino acids. Germline V lookup: CDR1 LNHNV, CDR2 YYDKDF (reference sequence). The ends lost 2 bases at V and 5 bases at J; junction bases unmatched: 7. The CDR3 sequence is CATSRLSLAGHNEQFF. Written as DNA, the CDR3 is TGTGCCACCAGCAGATTATCCCTAGCGGGACACAATGAGCAGTTCTTC.

The rearrangement joins TRBV14 to TRBJ1-4, with D perhaps TRBD1 (5 bases). Germline CDR1 is SGHDN and CDR2 is FVKESK. The V and J ends lost 1 base and 2 bases respectively, with 11 bases between them. This CDR3 comprises 16 residues. CDR3 coding DNA: TGTGCCAGCAGCCAAGGATGGGGGGGTACTAATGAAAAACTGTTTTTT. Protein sequence: CASSQGWGGTNEKLFF.

The chain carries TRBV7-9 and TRBJ2-1; D unclear. Germline CDR1 SEHNR, CDR2 FQNEAQ (reference sequence). Trimming cost V 4 bases and J 1 base, with 11 bases left between them. This CDR3 is 15 amino acids long. The CDR3 sequence: CASSSLLGSYNEQFF. The CDR3 DNA is TGTGCCAGCAGCTCCCTGTTGGGGTCCTACAATGAGCAGTTCTTC. The entire variable domain, with the rest obtained from reference TRBV7-9 and TRBJ2-1, is as follows: DTGVSQNPRHKITKRGQNVTFRCDPISEHNRLYWYRQTLGQGPEFLTYFQNEAQLEKSRLLSDRFSAERPKGSFSTLEIQRTEQGDSAMYLCASSSLLGSYNEQFFGPGTRLTVL.

This rearrangement joins TRBV2 to TRBJ2-7; D is possibly TRBD1 or TRBD2 (5 bases each). Germline V gene sequence: CDR1 SNHLY, CDR2 FYNNEI. The CDR3 contains 16 residues. V was trimmed by 3 bases and J by 5 bases, leaving 20 bases between them. DNA for the CDR3: TGTGCCAGCAGTGACCTAACTAGTGGGGCCTACGACGAGCAGTACTTC. Translated: CASSDLTSGAYDEQYF. Full variable domain (outside the CDR3, taken from reference TRBV2 and TRBJ2-7): EPEVTQTPSHQVTQMGQEVILRCVPISNHLYFYWYRQILGQKVEFLVSFYNNEISEKSEIFDDQFSVERPDGSNFTLKIRSTKLEDSAMYFCASSDLTSGAYDEQYFGPGTRLTVT.

This chain uses TRBV6-5 with TRBJ1-3; no definite D call. From germline, CDR1 is MNHEY and CDR2 SVGAGI. CDR3 size: 15 residues. The V and J ends lost 5 bases and 1 base respectively, with 12 bases between them. The CDR3 DNA sequence: TGTGCCAGCAGTCACCTCGACTTGTCTGGAAACACCATATATTTT. Protein product: CASSHLDLSGNTIYF.

The chain employs TRBV28 and TRBJ2-3; the D call may be TRBD1 or TRBD2 (5 bases each). Germline CDR1 is MDHEN and CDR2 is SYDVKM. The V end lost 6 bases, the J end lost 3 bases, and 22 bases lay between the germline ends. The CDR3 extends over 17 amino acids. This CDR3 is CASRTGTPALWTDTQYF. In nucleotides, the CDR3 is TGTGCCAGCAGGACGGGGACCCCCGCACTGTGGACAGATACGCAGTATTTT.

V usage is TRBV4-2 and J usage is TRBJ1-2, with a weak D call TRBD1 (5 bases). Trimming removed 5 bases from V and 6 bases from J, with 10 bases in between. Per germline, CDR1 LGHNA and CDR2 YNFKEQ. The CDR3 consists of 12 residues. CDR3 nucleotide sequence: TGTGCCAGCAGCTGGGGGGTCGATGGCTACACCTTC. This codes for CASSWGVDGYTF.

As for this clone: A much bigger clone sits one base away, suggesting this may be a read error. V is TRBV5-6 and J is TRBJ2-5; D unresolved. Judging by the DNA end, TRBJ2-7 fits better; the J call may be wrong. The CDR3 is 11 residues long. Germline-derived CDR1 and CDR2 are SGHDT and YYEEEE. The CDR3: CASSLGYEQYF. CDR3 nucleotide sequence: TGTGCCAGCAGCTTGGGCTACGAGCAGTACTTC.

This rearrangement joins TRBV19 to TRBJ1-5; D call uncertain. The V end was cut by 1 base, the J end by 3 bases, with 16 bases between. Germline CDR1 and CDR2: LNHDA and SQIVND (reference sequence). The CDR3 consists of 17 residues. In DNA form, the CDR3 reads TGTGCCAGTAGTATAGTCGGCCCGTTTGAGCACAATCAGCCCCAGCATTTT. The encoded protein is CASSIVGPFEHNQPQHF. Full variable domain (remainder filled in from reference TRBV19 and TRBJ1-5): DGGITQSPKYLFRKEGQNVTLSCEQNLNHDAMYWYRQDPGQGLRLIYYSQIVNDFQKGDIAEGYSVSREKKESFPLTVTSAQKNPTAFYLCASSIVGPFEHNQPQHFGDGTRLSIL.

This chain joins TRBV13 and TRBJ1-1; D not certain. Germline V gene sequence: CDR1 PRHDT, CDR2 FYEKMQ (reference sequence). The CDR3 loop spans 12 amino acids. The V end lost 4 bases, the J end lost 6 bases, and 9 bases lay between the germline ends. The CDR3 loop reads CASSYSVAEAFF. In DNA, the CDR3 is TGTGCCAGCAGCTACTCAGTGGCTGAAGCTTTCTTT.

The chain employs TRBV28 and TRBJ2-7; a possible D gene is TRBD1 (5 bases). Trimming cost V 3 bases and J 10 bases, with 10 bases left between them. Germline V gives CDR1 MDHEN, CDR2 SYDVKM. This CDR3 has 11 amino acids. CDR3 DNA: TGTGCCAGCAGTTTCCAACAGGTTCAGTACTTC. It specifies CASSFQQVQYF.

In DNA form, the CDR3 reads TGTGCCAGCAGCCCCCCCCTTAGCACAGATACGCAGTATTTT. Translating gives CASSPPLSTDTQYF. The chain joins TRBV13 to TRBJ2-3; D is unclear. The CDR3 consists of 14 residues. CDR1 is PRHDT, CDR2 FYEKMQ, per germline (reference sequence). V lost 5 bases to trimming and J lost 0 bases, with 9 bases between them.

V and J are TRBV4-2 and TRBJ2-7, with D possibly TRBD2 on 6 matching bases. Trimming took 3 bases from V and 0 from J, leaving 12 bases between them. The CDR3 extends over 15 amino acids. Germline CDR1 LGHNA, CDR2 YNFKEQ. CDR3 coding DNA: TGTGCCAGCAGCCAGGGGACTGTCAGCTCCTACGAGCAGTACTTC. It specifies CASSQGTVSSYEQYF.

The rearrangement uses TRBV7-8 and TRBJ1-1; D not certain. Trimming left V 1 base short and J 9 bases short, with 18 bases between. Germline CDR1 and CDR2: SGHVS and FQNEAQ. This CDR3 has 15 amino acids. The CDR3 DNA follows: TGTGCCAGCAGCTTAGAGTACGTGGGTATCAACAAAGCTTTCTTT. Its protein product is CASSLEYVGINKAFF. Filled out from reference TRBV7-8 and TRBJ1-1, the complete variable domain reads GAGVSQSPRYKVAKRGQDVALRCDPISGHVSLFWYQQALGQGPEFLTYFQNEAQLDKSGLPSDRFFAERPEGSVSTLKIQRTQQEDSAVYLCASSLEYVGINKAFFGQGTRLTVV.

This rearrangement joins TRBV28 to TRBJ1-2; D might be TRBD1 (5 bases). Per the germline V gene, CDR1 is MDHEN and CDR2 is SYDVKM. Trimming left V 4 bases short and J 1 base short, with 13 bases between. The CDR3 is 15 amino acids. CDR3 sequence reads: CASSSSRQNNYGYTF. CDR3 DNA sequence: TGTGCCAGCAGTTCCTCCCGACAGAATAACTATGGCTACACCTTC.

The chain carries TRBV27 and TRBJ2-1; D not certain. Trimming left V 3 bases short and J 9 bases short, with 12 bases between. The CDR3 spans 13 residues. The germline V gene has CDR1 MNHEY and CDR2 SMNVEV (reference sequence). CDR3: CASSFEFWGEQFF. CDR3 coding DNA: TGTGCCAGCAGTTTTGAGTTTTGGGGTGAGCAGTTCTTC.

The chain links TRBV10-1 to TRBJ1-1, with a weak D call TRBD1 (5 bases). Germline V gene lookup returns CDR1 WNHNN and CDR2 SYGVQD (reference sequence). The CDR3 loop spans 13 amino acids. The V end lost 0 bases, the J end lost 11 bases, and 13 bases lay between the germline ends. The CDR3 reads CASSESEGTEAFF. For the CDR3, the DNA is TGCGCCAGCAGTGAGTCTGAGGGGACGGAGGCTTTCTTT.

The V and J genes are TRBV11-2 and TRBJ2-7, with a tentative D call TRBD1 (6 bases). CDR1 is SGHAT and CDR2 is FQNNGV in the germline V gene. Trimming cost V 6 bases and J 4 bases, with 16 bases left between them. This CDR3 spans 14 amino acids. The CDR3 DNA follows: TGTGCCAGCAGGTTCTCGGGCGGACAGTACGAGCAGTACTTC. It is translated as CASRFSGGQYEQYF.

V usage is TRBV2 and J usage is TRBJ2-5; 11 nucleotides align to TRBD2. The assigned J gene may be wrong: the sequence end matches TRBJ2-7 better. The CDR3 is 18 amino acids. Germline V lookup: CDR1 SNHLY, CDR2 FYNNEI. CDR3 residues: CASTSGTIGLAGPYEQYF. CDR3 bases: TGTGCCAGCACGTCCGGGACAATTGGACTAGCGGGTCCCTACGAGCAGTACTTC.

V gene TRBV6-5 combines with J gene TRBJ2-7; the D gene is possibly TRBD1 (6 bases). CDR1 and CDR2 from the germline V gene are MNHEY and SVGAGI. Trimming stripped 4 bases from V and 3 bases from J, with 10 bases between. The CDR3 length is 13 residues. CDR3 amino acids: CASSSGHYYEQYF. CDR3 coding DNA: TGTGCCAGCAGTTCGGGACACTACTACGAGCAGTACTTC.

The chain uses TRBV5-1 and TRBJ2-1, with TRBD2 identical over 7 bases. This CDR3 comprises 16 residues. CDR1 SGHRS and CDR2 YFSETQ come from the germline V gene. The J segment lost 8 bases and the V segment lost 0 bases, leaving 11 bases of the junction unmatched. The DNA for the CDR3 is TGCGCCAGCAGCTTGGGGCGGCGGGAGTCGGTGTATGAGCAGTTCTTC. Amino acid sequence: CASSLGRRESVYEQFF.

The chain carries TRBV28 and TRBJ2-1; D gene unclear. The CDR3 length is 14 residues. V was trimmed by 6 bases and J by 0 bases, leaving 9 bases between them. Germline CDR1 reads MDHEN; CDR2 reads SYDVKM. The CDR3 region has the DNA TGTGCCAGCAGAGGCCCCAGCTCCTACAATGAGCAGTTCTTC. Amino acids: CASRGPSSYNEQFF.

The rearrangement joins TRBV5-6 to TRBJ2-3, with D tentatively TRBD2 (6 bases). The germline V gene encodes CDR1 SGHDT and CDR2 YYEEEE. The V gene lost 4 bases and the J gene lost 1 base, with 16 bases spanning the gap. The CDR3 is 16 residues long. The CDR3 region is CASSGDAGRGTDTQYF. The DNA of the CDR3 is TGTGCCAGCAGCGGGGACGCGGGACGCGGCACAGATACGCAGTATTTT.

The V gene is TRBV6-5, the J gene TRBJ2-7; 10 bases line up with TRBD2. The CDR3 sequence is 16 residues long. The germline V gene has CDR1 MNHEY and CDR2 SVGAGI. With 4 bases clipped from V and 2 bases from J, the junction kept 8 bases outside the gene matches. CDR3 nucleotide sequence: TGTGCCAGCAGTTCCGGGACTAGCGCTCCAACCTACGAGCAGTACTTC. Protein product: CASSSGTSAPTYEQYF.